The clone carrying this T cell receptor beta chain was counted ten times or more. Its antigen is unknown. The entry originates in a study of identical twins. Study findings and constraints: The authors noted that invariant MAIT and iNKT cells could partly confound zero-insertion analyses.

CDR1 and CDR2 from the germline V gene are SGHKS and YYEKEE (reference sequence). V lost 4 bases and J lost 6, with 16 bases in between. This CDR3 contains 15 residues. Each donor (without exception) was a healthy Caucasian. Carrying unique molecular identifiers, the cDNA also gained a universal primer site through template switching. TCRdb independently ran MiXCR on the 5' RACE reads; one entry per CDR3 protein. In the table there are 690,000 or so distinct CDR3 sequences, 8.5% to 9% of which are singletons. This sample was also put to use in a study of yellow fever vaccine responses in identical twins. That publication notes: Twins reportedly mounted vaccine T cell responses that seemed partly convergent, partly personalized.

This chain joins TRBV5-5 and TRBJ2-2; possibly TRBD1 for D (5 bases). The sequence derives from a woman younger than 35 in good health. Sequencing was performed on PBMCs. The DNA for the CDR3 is TGTGCCAGCAGCACATGGCAGGGTTATTCCGGGGAGCTGTTTTTT. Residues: CASSTWQGYSGELFF.